This T cell receptor (beta chain) originates from a study of regulatory T cells in long-lasting Graves disease. Study results and caveats: When disease was persistent, TRBV28, TRBJ1-2 and TRBJ2-5 were the favored segments.

V was trimmed by 4 bases and J by 6 bases, leaving 9 bases between them. CDR3 size: 12 residues. Germline V gene sequence: CDR1 ENHRY, CDR2 SYGVKD. Libraries of TCR beta came from iRepertoire HTBI primers plus Arm-PCR of CDR3 regions. TCRdb reanalysed the multiplex PCR reads using MiXCR and keeps one entry per CDR3 protein. Here the sample spans some 430,000 distinct CDR3 sequences, roughly 21% being singletons. The time point: persistent/refractory GD, antithyroid drugs over 5 years with positive TRAb. PBMC RNA served as the TCR library source. Into tubes containing EDTA, nine milliliters of peripheral blood were drawn. Comment on this clonotype: The antigen is not known.

The sequencing here drew on peripheral blood mononuclear cells (PBMCs), taken when the disease was refractory, from a patient treated with antithyroid drugs. The TCR originated in a female donor with Graves disease. This sequence joins TRBV10-3 and TRBJ1-2; D possibly corresponds to TRBD1 (5 bases). The CDR3 reads CAISGTGHGYTF. In nucleotides, the CDR3 is TGTGCCATCAGTGGGACGGGACATGGCTACACCTTC.